This TCR beta chain was found in a study of T-cell memory formation after mild COVID-19 (dated by TCRdb to about 2021). In the study overall: Most TCR sequence clusters were specific to one of the two donors. T-cell clones expanding and contracting after mild COVID-19 in two donors were tracked by longitudinal TCRalpha and TCRbeta repertoire sequencing. The cohort was made up of two young adult volunteers, one female and one male, who were previously healthy.

Sequencing was carried out with an Illumina NovaSeq 6000. TCRalpha and TCRbeta cDNA libraries were constructed by 5'RACE with constant-segment primers, with sample barcodes and unique molecular identifiers being introduced. Trizol reagent was used to extract RNA from every sample. Library amplification was performed in two PCR steps, and a second sample barcode and Illumina TruSeq adapters were introduced in the second step. Sequencing of the libraries was done on an Illumina NovaSeq, producing 2 x 150 bp paired-end reads. Turning to the authors' computational methods: Reads were demultiplexed and collapsed into UMI-guided consensus sequences with migec v1.2.7. With mixcr v2.1.11, UMI consensuses were aligned to TRA and TRB V and J templates and assembled into clonotypes. A clonotype was counted as expanded or contracted only when both edgeR and NoisET called the clonotype significant, with the noise models trained on biological replicates. For edgeR calls, the thresholds were a false discovery rate-adjusted p below 0.01 and a log2 fold-change of 1. As an exploratory analysis of dynamics, PCA with hierarchical clustering was applied to max-normalized trajectories of the 1000 most abundant clonotypes. Separately sequenced CD4+ and CD8+ repertoires were used to assign the CD4 or CD8 phenotype of responding clones. TCRdb itself trimmed the public reads at Q25 with fastp, ran MiXCR and retained productive beta chains. All rows with the same CDR3 protein become a single entry with the most common DNA and genes. The V and J calls and clone size come from TCRdb's table, not from the authors' own analysis. The table for this sample lists 250,000 to 400,000 distinct CDR3 sequences; 14% of them were counted only once. The top ten clones comprise 20% to 25% of the sample.

This clonotype came up a few times. Its antigen is still unknown. Within one base of it there is no much larger clone, and no base qualities were kept. For this chain, trimming is 0 bases at the V end and 4 bases at the J end, and the number of junction bases without a gene match is 7. Reading the germline V gene gives CDR1 MNHEY and CDR2 SVGEGT. Taken from cysteine to phenylalanine, the CDR3 has 16 residues. Only the CDR3 DNA stays, 48 bases, in frame from base 1. What the authors observed across the whole study: Contracting CD4+ clones were found mainly in CM and EM memory subsets, while CD8+ clones were enriched in EMRA. From day 15 to 85, contracting clones showed balanced CD4/CD8 phenotypes, whereas a second wave of clones that expanded from day 15 to 37 leaned towards CD4+. Only a couple of mild cases were covered in the study, and larger cohorts including severe cases with pre-infection samples were considered necessary. Some responding clones were detected in pre-infection memory, suggesting pre-existing cross-reactive memory T cells joined the SARS-CoV-2 response. Whether the second-wave clones peaking on day 37 were SARS-CoV-2 specific was not confirmed.

PBMCs were isolated by Ficoll-Paque density gradient centrifugation. This receptor chain uses TRBV6-2 or TRBV6-3 and TRBJ1-2; 8 bases in between match TRBD1. The source material was PBMCs or a T cell subset sorted from them (not recorded which). This receptor was obtained from a man aged 18 to 30 who had mild COVID-19 (a few samples of this study predate the infection). The sample titles of this study are shuffled in the database, so cell type and time point are left out; the donor was told from shared clones. The DNA is TGTGCCAGCAGTTACTCGAAACAGGACAGGGCCTATGGCTACACCTTC. Translated, it reads CASSYSKQDRAYGYTF.